Reported below is one T cell receptor beta chain. Its antigen is still unknown. This entry comes from a study of identical twins. General study findings and limits: Researchers caution that invariant MAIT and iNKT cells could partly confound zero-insertion analyses.

Germline CDR1 reads DFQATT; CDR2 reads SNEGSKA (reference sequence). Trimming cost V 6 bases and J 1 base; bases outside gene matches: 7. The CDR3 extends over 14 amino acids. TCRdb itself ran the 5' RACE reads through MiXCR, one entry per CDR3 protein. The repertoire holds about 720,000 distinct CDR3 sequences, with around a sixth as singletons. These data also featured in a second study, about T cells expressing NK-cell markers. Per that paper: Of eight sequenced donors, seven were HCMV-seropositive and one HCMV-seronegative.

The J gene is TRBJ1-1, the V gene TRBV20-1; 8 bases are shared with TRBD1. Input material: PBMCs. This receptor was obtained from a woman younger than 30 in good health. The chain's CDR3 is CSAYYRGGNTEAFF. The DNA for the CDR3 is TGCAGTGCGTATTACAGGGGGGGGAACACTGAAGCTTTCTTT.